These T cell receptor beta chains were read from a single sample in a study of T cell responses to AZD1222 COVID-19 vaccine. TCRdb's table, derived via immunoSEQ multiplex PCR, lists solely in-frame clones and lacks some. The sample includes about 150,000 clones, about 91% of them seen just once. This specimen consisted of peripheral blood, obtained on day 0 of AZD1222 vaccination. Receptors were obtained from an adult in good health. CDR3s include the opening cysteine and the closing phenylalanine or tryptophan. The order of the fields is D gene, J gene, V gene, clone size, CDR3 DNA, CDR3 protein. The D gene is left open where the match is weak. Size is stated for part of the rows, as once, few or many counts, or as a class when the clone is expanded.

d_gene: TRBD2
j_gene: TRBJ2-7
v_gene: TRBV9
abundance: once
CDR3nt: TGTGCCAGCAGCGTAGGGGGACTAAACTACGAGCAGTACTTC
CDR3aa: CASSVGGLNYEQYF

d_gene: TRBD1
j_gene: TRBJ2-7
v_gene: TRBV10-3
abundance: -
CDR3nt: TGTGCCATCAGTCTACCGGGACAGGAACCCGAGCAGTACTTC
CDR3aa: CAISLPGQEPEQYF

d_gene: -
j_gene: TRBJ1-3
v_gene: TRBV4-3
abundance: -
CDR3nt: TGCGCCAGCAGCCAGGAGAGCTCTGGAAACACCATATATTTT
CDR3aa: CASSQESSGNTIYF

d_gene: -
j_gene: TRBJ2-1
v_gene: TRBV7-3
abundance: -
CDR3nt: TGTGCCAGCAGCTTAATAGGCGGGGAGCAGTTCTTC
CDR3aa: CASSLIGGEQFF

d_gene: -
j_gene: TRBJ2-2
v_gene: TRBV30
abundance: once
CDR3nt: TGTGCCTGGAGTGGGCGGTCCGGGGAGCTGTTTTTT
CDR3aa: CAWSGRSGELFF

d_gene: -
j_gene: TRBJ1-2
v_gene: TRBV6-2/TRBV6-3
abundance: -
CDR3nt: TGTGCCAGCAGTTACGCGGTGAACTATGGCTACACCTTC
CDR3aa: CASSYAVNYGYTF

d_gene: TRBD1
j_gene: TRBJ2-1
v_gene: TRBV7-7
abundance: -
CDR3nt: TGTGCTAGCAGCGCCGGGACAGGGGTTGATGAGCAGTTCTTC
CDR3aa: CASSAGTGVDEQFF

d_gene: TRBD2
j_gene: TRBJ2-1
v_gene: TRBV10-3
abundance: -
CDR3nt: TGTGCCATCAGTGCCGGACTAGCGGTAGGGATAGGGGACAATGAGCAGTTCTTC
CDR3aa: CAISAGLAVGIGDNEQFF

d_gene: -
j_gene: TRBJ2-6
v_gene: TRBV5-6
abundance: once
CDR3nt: TGTGCCAGCAGCCCTTGGGGCTATGGGGCCAACGTCCTGACTTTC
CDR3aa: CASSPWGYGANVLTF

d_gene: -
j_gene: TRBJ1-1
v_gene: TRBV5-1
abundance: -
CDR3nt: TGCGCCAGCAGCTTCGGGACACTACCCGGGGGTGTGAACACTGAAGCTTTCTTT
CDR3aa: CASSFGTLPGGVNTEAFF

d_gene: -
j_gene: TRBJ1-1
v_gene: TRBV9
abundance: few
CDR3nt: TGTGCCAGCAGCGTAGCCTCAGGGGAGTCTGAAGCTTTCTTT
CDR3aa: CASSVASGESEAFF

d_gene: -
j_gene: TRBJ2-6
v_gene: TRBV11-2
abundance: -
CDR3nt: TGTGCCAGCAGCTTGGGACGGGTACTCCCTGGAGGGGCCAACGTCCTGACTTTC
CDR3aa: CASSLGRVLPGGANVLTF

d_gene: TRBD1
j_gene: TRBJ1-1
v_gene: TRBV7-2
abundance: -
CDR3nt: TGTGCCAGCAGCTTTATCGGGACAGGGTTCACTGAAGCTTTCTTT
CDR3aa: CASSFIGTGFTEAFF

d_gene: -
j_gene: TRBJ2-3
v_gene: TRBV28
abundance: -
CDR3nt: TGTGCCAGCAGGGGGGCAGCTAGCACAGATACGCAGTATTTT
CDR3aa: CASRGAASTDTQYF

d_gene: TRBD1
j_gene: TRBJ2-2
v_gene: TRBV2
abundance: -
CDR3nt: TGTGCCAGCCAGTCTACCGGGACAGGGGGGGCCGGGGAGCTGTTTTTT
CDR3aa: CASQSTGTGGAGELFF

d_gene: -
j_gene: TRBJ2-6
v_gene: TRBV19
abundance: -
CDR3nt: TGTGCCAGTAGTATTTCCCGCGGGGCCAACGTCCTGACTTTC
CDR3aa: CASSISRGANVLTF

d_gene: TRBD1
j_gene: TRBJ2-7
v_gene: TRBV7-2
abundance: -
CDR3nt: TGTGCCAGCACACGGGACAGGGTGTTCGAGCAGTACTTC
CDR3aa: CASTRDRVFEQYF

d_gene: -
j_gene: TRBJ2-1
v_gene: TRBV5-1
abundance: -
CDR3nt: TGCGCCAGCAGGGCTTACAATGAGCAGTTCTTC
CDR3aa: CASRAYNEQFF

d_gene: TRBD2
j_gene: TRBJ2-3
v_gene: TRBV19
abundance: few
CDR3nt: TGTGCCAGTAGTATAGCGGGAGGCTCCACAGATACGCAGTATTTT
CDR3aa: CASSIAGGSTDTQYF

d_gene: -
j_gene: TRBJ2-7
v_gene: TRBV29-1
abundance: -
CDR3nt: TGCAGCGTAACCCTACGACTAGCCTACGAGCAGTACTTC
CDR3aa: CSVTLRLAYEQYF

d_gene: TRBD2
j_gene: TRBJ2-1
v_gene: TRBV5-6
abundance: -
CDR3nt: TGTGCCAGCAGCTCTGGAATTACTAGCGGGGGGGTGGAGTTCTTC
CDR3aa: CASSSGITSGGVEFF

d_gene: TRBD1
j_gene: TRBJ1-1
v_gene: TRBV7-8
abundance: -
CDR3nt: TGTGCCAGCAGCTCGGACAGGGGAGGTACTGAAGCTTTCTTT
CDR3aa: CASSSDRGGTEAFF

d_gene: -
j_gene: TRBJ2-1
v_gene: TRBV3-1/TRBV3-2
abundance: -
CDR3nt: TGTGCCAGCAGCCTAGAACAGGTGTGGGTCGATGAGCAGTTCTTC
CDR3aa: CASSLEQVWVDEQFF

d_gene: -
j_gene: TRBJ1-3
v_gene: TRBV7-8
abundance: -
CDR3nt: TGTGCCAGCAGCTTAGCCTCCTCAGCAATCGGAAACACCATATATTTT
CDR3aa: CASSLASSAIGNTIYF

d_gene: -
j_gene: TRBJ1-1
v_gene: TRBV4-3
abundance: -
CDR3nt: TGCGCCAGCAGCCAAGATCACGCGAACACTGAAGCTTTCTTT
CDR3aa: CASSQDHANTEAFF

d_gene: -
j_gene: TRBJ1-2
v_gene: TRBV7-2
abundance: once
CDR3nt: TGTGCCAGCAGCTTAGTGTCGGGCTCCGGCTATGGCTACACCTTC
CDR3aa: CASSLVSGSGYGYTF

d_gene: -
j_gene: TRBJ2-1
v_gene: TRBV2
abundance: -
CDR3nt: TGTGCCAGAAACACGAGACTAGTTGGCGATGAGCAGTTCTTC
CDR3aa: CARNTRLVGDEQFF

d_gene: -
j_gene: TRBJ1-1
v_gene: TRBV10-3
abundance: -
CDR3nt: TGTGCCATCAGTGAGGGCGGGTGGAACACTGAAGCTTTCTTT
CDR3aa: CAISEGGWNTEAFF

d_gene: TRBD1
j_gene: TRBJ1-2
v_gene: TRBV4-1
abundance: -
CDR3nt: TGCGCCAGCAGCCAAGAGGGACAGGGCAAGAACTATGGCTACACCTTC
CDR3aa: CASSQEGQGKNYGYTF

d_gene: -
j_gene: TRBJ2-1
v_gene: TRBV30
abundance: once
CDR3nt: TGTGCCTGGACCCAAGGAGGGCGGTCCTACAATGAGCAGTTCTTC
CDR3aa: CAWTQGGRSYNEQFF

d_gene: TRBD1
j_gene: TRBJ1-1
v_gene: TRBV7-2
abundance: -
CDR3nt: TGTGCCAGCAGCTTAGCGGGACAGGCCTTGAACACTGAAGCTTTCTTT
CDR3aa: CASSLAGQALNTEAFF

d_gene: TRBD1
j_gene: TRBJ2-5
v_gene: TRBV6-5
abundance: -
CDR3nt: TGTGCCAGCAGTAAGGACAGGGTGTGGGAGACCCAGTACTTC
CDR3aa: CASSKDRVWETQYF

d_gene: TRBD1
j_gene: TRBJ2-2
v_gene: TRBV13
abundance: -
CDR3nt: TGTGCCAGCAGCTTGGGACAGAAGAACACCGGGGAGCTGTTTTTT
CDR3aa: CASSLGQKNTGELFF

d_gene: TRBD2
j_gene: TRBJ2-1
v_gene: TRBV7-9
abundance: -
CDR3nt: TGTGCCAGCAGCCCCGGACTAGCGGGGGGGCATGAGCAGTTCTTC
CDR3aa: CASSPGLAGGHEQFF

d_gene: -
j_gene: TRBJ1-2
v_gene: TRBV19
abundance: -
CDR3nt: TGTGCCAGTAGTATAGATCGTGGAGGCATCGACTATGACTACACCTTC
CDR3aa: CASSIDRGGIDYDYTF

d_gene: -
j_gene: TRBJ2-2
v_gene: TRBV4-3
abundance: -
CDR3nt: TGCGCCAGCAGCCAAGGCTCTGGGTTACTTCTCACCGGGGAGCTGTTTTTT
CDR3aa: CASSQGSGLLLTGELFF

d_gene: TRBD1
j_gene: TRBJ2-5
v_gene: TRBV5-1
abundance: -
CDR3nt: TGCGCCAGCAGTTCCACCGCCAGACAGGGTCGGGAGACCCAGTACTTC
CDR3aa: CASSSTARQGRETQYF

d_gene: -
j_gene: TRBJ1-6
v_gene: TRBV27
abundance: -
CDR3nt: TGTGCCAGCAGTTCGACAGTTGGAAATTCACCCCTCCACTTT
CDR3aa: CASSSTVGNSPLHF

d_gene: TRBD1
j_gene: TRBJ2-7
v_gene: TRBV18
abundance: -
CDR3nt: TGTGCCAGCTCACCGGACAGGGCCGGCGAGCAGTACTTC
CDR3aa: CASSPDRAGEQYF

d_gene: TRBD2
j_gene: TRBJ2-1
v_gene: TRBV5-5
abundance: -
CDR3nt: TGTGCCAGCAGCGGTGTTGGGGCTAGCGGGATTTACAATGAGCAGTTCTTC
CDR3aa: CASSGVGASGIYNEQFF

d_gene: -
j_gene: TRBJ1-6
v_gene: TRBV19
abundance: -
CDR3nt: TGTGCCAGTAGTATTAGGGGCTCGGGGTCACCCCTCCACTTT
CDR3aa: CASSIRGSGSPLHF